One sample yielded the 27 T cell receptor beta chains listed below, sequenced in a study of T-cell reconstitution after alpha-beta-depleted transplantation in children. During its preparation, the TCRbeta library received unique molecular identifiers. Each CDR3 protein gets one entry after TCRdb re-called the PCR reads with MiXCR. The sample holds 600,000 to 800,000 distinct CDR3 sequences; 13% are singletons and the top ten take 0.79%. Here the sequenced sample was PBMCs, taken before TCRalphabeta/CD19-depleted stem cell transplant. These receptors came from a girl aged 2 to 10 with congenital amegakaryocytic thrombocytopenia, due to receive a stem cell transplant.

For this clonotype: A read error may explain this, as a much larger clone is one base away. This chain uses TRBV12-3 or TRBV12-4 with TRBJ2-3; no definite D call. The J call is doubtful: the DNA matches TRBJ1-5 better. The CDR3 sequence is 13 residues long. For the CDR3, the DNA is TGTGCCAGCAGTTTGGCGGGCCCCCTCGGGCAGCATTTT. Translated: CASSLAGPLGQHF.

The chain employs TRBV6-1 and TRBJ2-1; the match to TRBD1 covers 12 bases. Germline V lookup: CDR1 MNHNS, CDR2 SASEGT. V trimming: 5 bases; J trimming: 4 bases; junction bases outside the gene matches: 6. The CDR3 loop spans 16 amino acids. The CDR3 loop reads CASSRDRGPLYNEQFF. In nucleotides, the CDR3 is TGTGCCAGCAGTAGGGACAGGGGGCCTCTATACAATGAGCAGTTCTTC.

This clonotype was detected ten times or more. The rearrangement uses TRBV7-9 and TRBJ2-7, with D possibly being TRBD1 or TRBD2 (5 bases each). The CDR3 has 14 amino acids. Germline V lookup: CDR1 SEHNR, CDR2 FQNEAQ (reference sequence). V lost 4 bases and J 0 bases, leaving 10 bases between the germline ends. This CDR3 is CASSSRGYSYEQYF. CDR3 in DNA: TGTGCCAGCAGCTCCCGGGGCTACTCCTACGAGCAGTACTTC. The full variable domain, completed using reference TRBV7-9 and TRBJ2-7, is DTGVSQNPRHKITKRGQNVTFRCDPISEHNRLYWYRQTLGQGPEFLTYFQNEAQLEKSRLLSDRFSAERPKGSFSTLEIQRTEQGDSAMYLCASSSRGYSYEQYFGPGTRLTVT.

Ten or more counts support this clonotype. The rearrangement uses TRBV10-3 and TRBJ2-1; D remains unclear. Germline CDR1 reads ENHRY; CDR2 reads SYGVKD. Trimming left V 6 bases short and J 7 bases short, with 22 bases between. The CDR3 is 16 residues long. The CDR3 region is CAISDPKYDLSNEQFF. Written as DNA, the CDR3 is TGTGCCATCAGCGATCCGAAGTATGATCTCTCGAATGAGCAGTTCTTC.

This clonotype has ten or more counts. The rearrangement links TRBV3-1 to TRBJ1-5, with TRBD1 as a possible D gene (5 bases). Per germline, CDR1 LGHDT and CDR2 YNNKEL (reference sequence). This CDR3 is built from 15 residues. V shed 5 bases and J shed 7 bases, with 18 bases lying between them. The CDR3, as DNA: TGTGCCAGCAGCGAAGGTGTGGGGGAGGGGCAGCCCCAGCATTTT. Its translation: CASSEGVGEGQPQHF.

The chain couples TRBV20-1 to TRBJ2-5, with 9 nucleotides matching TRBD1. This CDR3 spans 15 amino acids. CDR1 is DFQATT and CDR2 is SNEGSKA in the germline V gene (reference sequence). The J segment lost 4 bases and the V segment lost 0 bases, leaving 6 bases of the junction unmatched. The CDR3 DNA is TGCAGTGCTAGAGAATTTGGGACAGGGTTAGAGACCCAGTACTTC. This sequence encodes CSAREFGTGLETQYF.

This clonotype was seen a handful of times. The chain has TRBV20-1 and TRBJ2-5; maybe TRBD2 (5 bases). Trimming stripped 5 bases from V and 5 bases from J, with 15 bases between. Germline V gene lookup returns CDR1 DFQATT and CDR2 SNEGSKA (reference sequence). The CDR3 consists of 13 residues. CDR3: CSAGRGWMETQYF. Written as DNA, the CDR3 is TGCAGTGCTGGGCGCGGGTGGATGGAGACCCAGTACTTC.

This clonotype showed up just a few times. The chain joins TRBV19 to TRBJ2-3, with 13 bases aligning to TRBD2. V shed 0 bases, J shed 2 bases, and the junction held 5 bases outside the gene matches. CDR1 LNHDA and CDR2 SQIVND come from the germline V gene (reference sequence). The CDR3 consists of 18 residues. The CDR3 sequence is CASSIDPGTSGTTDTQYF. The CDR3 DNA reads as TGTGCCAGTAGTATAGATCCCGGGACTAGCGGGACCACAGATACGCAGTATTTT.

Written as DNA, the CDR3 is TGTGCCAGCAGCTTCGACAGGTTCTCGAACACTGAAGCTTTCTTT. Encoded protein: CASSFDRFSNTEAFF. This rearrangement joins TRBV7-9 to TRBJ1-1, with D possibly being TRBD1 (6 bases). Germline assignment: CDR1 SEHNR and CDR2 FQNEAQ (reference sequence). The CDR3 consists of 15 residues. The V gene lost 3 bases and the J gene lost 1 base, with 12 bases spanning the gap.

The CDR3 nucleotides read TGCGCCAGCAGCTTGACTGCGACAGGGGAGTACGAGCAGTACTTC. This translates into CASSLTATGEYEQYF. This rearrangement joins TRBV5-1 to TRBJ2-7; 8 bases fit TRBD1. V shed 1 base and J 4 bases; nucleotides not matched to a gene: 7. Germline CDR1 SGHRS, CDR2 YFSETQ. This CDR3 has 15 amino acids.

This clonotype was counted many times. The chain joins TRBV10-2 to TRBJ2-5; 10 bases are a match to TRBD2. V shed 7 bases and J 0 bases; nucleotides not matched to a gene: 8. This CDR3 is 16 amino acids long. Germline V CDR1 and CDR2: WSHSY, SAAADI. CDR3 residues: CASTETSGAYQETQYF. As DNA, the CDR3 is TGCGCCAGCACGGAAACTAGCGGGGCGTACCAAGAGACCCAGTACTTC.

This clonotype was detected only a few times. V gene TRBV20-1 combines with J gene TRBJ1-2, with D tentatively TRBD1 (6 bases). The CDR3 length is 15 residues. The germline gives CDR1 DFQATT, CDR2 SNEGSKA (reference sequence). The V gene lost 7 bases and the J gene lost 1 base, with 19 bases spanning the gap. CDR3 sequence: CSVPLQGSSNYGYTF. The CDR3 bases are TGCAGTGTTCCCTTGCAGGGGTCCAGTAACTATGGCTACACCTTC.

This clonotype was seen only a few times. The chain has TRBV4-1 and TRBJ2-1; D might be TRBD1 (5 bases). Trimming removed 1 base from V and 3 bases from J, with 19 bases in between. Germline CDR1 is MGHRA and CDR2 is YSYEKL. This CDR3 has 18 residues. The CDR3 sequence is CASSQAPFTGLLYNEQFF. The CDR3 DNA is TGCGCCAGCAGCCAAGCCCCCTTCACAGGCCTCCTCTACAATGAGCAGTTCTTC.

The V call is TRBV5-1, the J call TRBJ2-1; 8 bases agree with TRBD1. V shed 0 bases, J shed 0 bases, and the junction held 8 bases outside the gene matches. This CDR3 region has 18 residues. Germline-derived CDR1 and CDR2 are SGHRS and YFSETQ. The DNA of the CDR3 is TGCGCCAGCAGCTTGGGCGACAGGGGAATTAGCTCCTACAATGAGCAGTTCTTC. It encodes CASSLGDRGISSYNEQFF.

This clonotype appeared many times. The rearrangement links TRBV2 to TRBJ2-1; D gene unclear. Germline V gene sequence: CDR1 SNHLY, CDR2 FYNNEI. V lost 4 bases and J lost 10, with 14 bases in between. The CDR3 runs 13 residues. The CDR3 protein is CASSGAMVDEQFF. In DNA form, the CDR3 reads TGTGCCAGCAGTGGAGCAATGGTAGACGAGCAGTTCTTC.

The sample holds many counts of this clonotype. The CDR3 spells CATSRGLAGAWTGETQYF. The CDR3 bases are TGTGCCACCAGCAGGGGACTAGCGGGAGCATGGACTGGGGAGACCCAGTACTTC. The chain combines TRBV15 with TRBJ2-5; 14 bases map to TRBD2. The CDR3 extends over 18 amino acids. The ends lost 3 bases at V and 5 bases at J; junction bases unmatched: 11. CDR1 is LNHNV, CDR2 YYDKDF, per germline (reference sequence).

This clonotype was found many times. The chain recombines TRBV5-5 with TRBJ1-6; D possibly corresponds to TRBD1 (5 bases). V was cut by 5 bases and J by 7 bases, with 19 bases left in between. The germline V gene encodes CDR1 SGHKS and CDR2 YYEKEE (reference sequence). This CDR3 has 16 residues. The CDR3 here is CASRPFRGSENSPLHF. Written as DNA, the CDR3 is TGTGCCAGCAGACCTTTCCGGGGCAGCGAAAATTCACCCCTCCACTTT.

V usage is TRBV5-1 and J usage is TRBJ2-4; tentatively, D is TRBD1 or TRBD2 (5 bases each). The germline CDR1 and CDR2 sequences are SGHRS and YFSETQ. The CDR3 totals 15 residues. V shed 4 bases and J shed 7 bases, with 18 bases lying between them. The DNA of the CDR3 is TGCGCCAGCAGCGTAAGAGGGGCCTCCCTTAACATTCAGTACTTC. Translating gives CASSVRGASLNIQYF.

Many counts were recorded for this clonotype. The chain has TRBV18 and TRBJ2-3; D unresolved. CDR1 is KGHSH, CDR2 LQKENI, per germline. CDR3 length equals 13 residues. V was shortened by 3 bases and J by 6 bases, with 10 bases between the two germline ends. The CDR3 loop reads CASSPLTTDTQYF. CDR3 DNA: TGTGCCAGCTCACCCCTCACAACGGATACGCAGTATTTT.

V usage is TRBV5-5 and J usage is TRBJ2-7; no reliable D call. The V and J ends lost 2 bases and 5 bases respectively, with 11 bases between them. Germline loops: CDR1 SGHKS, CDR2 YYEKEE (reference sequence). The CDR3 covers 13 residues. The CDR3 spells CASSFGSAHEQYF. CDR3 nucleotides: TGTGCCAGCAGCTTTGGATCAGCACACGAGCAGTACTTC.

About this clonotype itself: Just one base apart from a much larger clone, this may be a read error. The chain combines TRBV12-3 or TRBV12-4 with TRBJ2-1; TRBD2 agrees at 7 bases. The CDR3 has 14 amino acids. CDR3 region: CASTPSGSYNERFF. As DNA, the CDR3 is TGTGCCAGCACCCCTAGCGGTTCCTACAATGAGCGGTTCTTC.

In its sample, this clonotype was seen many times. This chain joins TRBV20-1 and TRBJ2-3, with D hard to call. The CDR3 has 11 amino acids. CDR1 and CDR2 from the germline V gene are DFQATT and SNEGSKA (reference sequence). Trimming removed 6 bases from V and 3 bases from J, with 7 bases in between. CDR3 protein: CSAPETDTQYF. The CDR3 DNA reads TGCAGTGCCCCTGAAACAGATACGCAGTATTTT.

CDR3 loop: CSASEAGGGATDTQYF. CDR3 bases: TGCAGTGCTAGCGAGGCGGGAGGGGGGGCCACAGATACGCAGTATTTT. The V and J genes are TRBV20-1 and TRBJ2-3, with 9 bases aligning to TRBD2. Germline CDR1 is DFQATT and CDR2 is SNEGSKA (reference sequence). Trimming cost V 3 bases and J 2 bases; bases outside gene matches: 9. The CDR3 is made up of 16 amino acids.

Concerning this clonotype itself: This may come from a read error, since a much larger clone is one base off. V gene TRBV20-1 combines with J gene TRBJ2-5, with TRBD2 as a possible D gene (5 bases). The germline V gene encodes CDR1 DFQATT and CDR2 SNEGSKA (reference sequence). This CDR3 spans 14 amino acids. CDR3 residues: CSARDRDFRESQYF. The CDR3 nucleotides read TGCAGTGCTAGAGATCGGGATTTTCGAGAGTCCCAGTACTTC.

This clonotype was recorded at least ten times. This chain uses TRBV29-1 with TRBJ2-5; 8 nucleotides line up with TRBD1. The V gene's germline CDR1 is SQVTM and CDR2 ANQGSEA. The J segment lost 5 bases and the V segment lost 1 base, leaving 9 bases of the junction unmatched. The CDR3 length is 15 residues. CDR3 nucleotide sequence: TGCAGCGTTGAAGGCTCAGGGGGCTTCGTGGAGACCCAGTACTTC. This gives the protein CSVEGSGGFVETQYF.

This clonotype has more than one count but fewer than ten. The chain is built from TRBV27 and TRBJ2-1; TRBD2 agrees at 13 bases. This CDR3 spans 20 amino acids. Unmatched junction bases numbered 18, after V lost 6 bases and J lost 4 bases. Germline V gene sequence: CDR1 MNHEY, CDR2 SMNVEV (reference sequence). Here the CDR3 reads CASRSFGLAGASLYYNEQFF. The CDR3 DNA sequence: TGTGCCAGCAGATCCTTTGGACTAGCGGGAGCTTCCCTTTATTACAATGAGCAGTTCTTC.

This clonotype has a handful of counts. This CDR3 reads CASSWTASTDTQYF. The CDR3 nucleotides read TGTGCCAGCAGTTGGACGGCTAGCACAGATACGCAGTATTTT. The V call is TRBV28, the J call TRBJ2-3; no clear D. Trimming pared 4 bases from V and 0 bases from J, leaving 8 bases between. The germline V gene encodes CDR1 MDHEN and CDR2 SYDVKM. CDR3 length: 14 residues.